This T cell receptor (beta chain) was documented in a study of T cell changes during pregnancy in multiple sclerosis. Sequenced by immunoSEQ multiplex PCR; TCRdb stores in-frame clones only, minus some. The sample includes nearly 70,000 clones, roughly nine tenths seen only once; the top ten take more than 1.1%. This clone was observed a few times. This receptor was identified in a female donor in good health, enrolled as a control in a pregnancy study. This specimen consisted of peripheral blood, obtained in the second trimester of pregnancy.

This chain's CDR3 is CASRGQIITEAFF. CDR3 in DNA: TGTGCCAGCAGGGGACAGATTATCACTGAAGCTTTCTTT. The V gene is TRBV27, the J gene TRBJ1-1; the match to TRBD1 covers 7 bases. The CDR3 is 13 residues long. Germline CDR1 and CDR2: MNHEY and SMNVEV (reference sequence). Trimming removed 6 bases from V and 4 bases from J; junction bases left unmatched: 5.